Following are 19 T cell receptor beta chains from one sample sequenced in a study of cytotoxic CD8 clonotypes in ibrutinib-treated CLL. Sequencing used immunoSEQ multiplex PCR; TCRdb keeps in-frame clones, though not all of them. The table has some 80,000 clones, 75% to 85% seen once. Here the sequenced sample was PBMCs, taken after 12 months of ibrutinib treatment. These receptors came from a human donor with chronic lymphocytic leukemia.

This clone was observed a few times. The chain employs TRBV11-3 and TRBJ1-2; 7 nucleotides align to TRBD1. The germline V gene encodes CDR1 SGHNT and CDR2 YENEEA. The CDR3 extends over 13 amino acids. Trimming cost V 3 bases and J 8 bases; bases outside gene matches: 6. The CDR3 sequence is CASSLTGFEGYTF. CDR3 DNA sequence: TGTGCCAGCAGCTTGACAGGGTTTGAAGGCTACACCTTC.

This chain connects TRBV5-5 to TRBJ2-7; no clear D gene. Germline V gene data show CDR1 as SGHKS and CDR2 as YYEKEE (reference sequence). This CDR3 contains 12 residues. V lost 10 bases to trimming and J lost 2 bases, with 13 bases between them. The DNA for the CDR3 is TGTGCCCGATACTGCCCTACCTACGAGCAGTACTTC. Translation: CARYCPTYEQYF.

The table lists this clone with a few counts. The chain uses TRBV30 and TRBJ1-2; 9 bases are a match to TRBD1. V shed 2 bases and J 8 bases; nucleotides not matched to a gene: 6. Germline V gene lookup returns CDR1 GTSNPN and CDR2 SVGIG (reference sequence). This CDR3 has 13 amino acids. The CDR3 DNA follows: TGTGCCTGGAGTTCGGGACAGGGAAACGGCTACACCTTC. This sequence encodes CAWSSGQGNGYTF.

The chain is built from TRBV9 and TRBJ2-7, with 11 bases lining up with TRBD2. V lost 2 bases to trimming and J lost 4 bases; unmatched junction nucleotides: 5. Germline loops: CDR1 SGDLS, CDR2 YYNGEE. The CDR3 is 15 residues long. The CDR3 DNA is TGTGCCAGCAGCGTGGGGACTAGCGGTGTTTACGAGCAGTACTTC. Amino acid sequence: CASSVGTSGVYEQYF.

V and J are TRBV11-3 and TRBJ2-6, with TRBD1 matching over 9 bases. After removal of 5 bases from V and 1 base from J, the junction contained 9 bases not matched to a gene. The CDR3 is 18 residues long. Germline CDR1 is SGHNT and CDR2 is YENEEA. This chain's CDR3 is CASSPGDRVKSGANVLTF. CDR3 nucleotides: TGTGCCAGCAGCCCGGGGGACAGGGTTAAGTCTGGGGCCAACGTCCTGACTTTC.

The rearrangement joins TRBV4-3 to TRBJ2-4; possibly TRBD1 or TRBD2 for D (5 bases each). Trimming took off 0 bases at V and 4 bases at J, with 10 bases between the two ends. The CDR3 loop spans 15 amino acids. From germline, CDR1 is LGHNA and CDR2 YSLEER. CDR3 nucleotides: TGCGCCAGCAGCCAAGACGGGACGGCAAAAAACATTCAGTACTTC. Translating it yields CASSQDGTAKNIQYF.

The rearrangement uses TRBV2 and TRBJ1-1; no definite D call. This CDR3 comprises 13 residues. Per the germline V gene, CDR1 is SNHLY and CDR2 is FYNNEI. Trimming stripped 3 bases from V and 4 bases from J, with 9 bases between. CDR3 sequence reads: CASSERESTEAFF. In DNA form, the CDR3 reads TGTGCCAGCAGTGAGAGGGAATCCACTGAAGCTTTCTTT.

In its sample, this clone was seen once. J is TRBJ2-7 and V is TRBV7-2; D is perhaps TRBD2 (6 bases). From germline, CDR1 is SGHTA and CDR2 FQGNSA. This CDR3 comprises 17 residues. V was shortened by 0 bases and J by 3 bases, with 18 bases between the two germline ends. The CDR3 region is CASSLAGVGGFFYEQYF. CDR3 nucleotides: TGTGCCAGCAGCTTAGCGGGCGTGGGAGGATTCTTCTACGAGCAGTACTTC.

The table lists this clone with a few counts. The same CDR3 is also encoded by other DNA sequences in this sample. The J gene is TRBJ2-7, the V gene TRBV27, with D perhaps being TRBD1 or TRBD2 (5 bases each). This CDR3 has 16 amino acids. The germline gives CDR1 MNHEY, CDR2 SMNVEV (reference sequence). V gave up 0 bases and J gave up 1 base, with 13 bases separating them. The CDR3 DNA is TGTGCCAGCAGTTTATCGGGTCGGGGCACGTCCTACGAGCAGTACTTC. Translated, it gives CASSLSGRGTSYEQYF.

The chain carries TRBV6-5 and TRBJ2-5, with TRBD2 identical over 9 bases. In germline, CDR1 is MNHEY, CDR2 SVGAGI. V gave up 6 bases and J gave up 3 bases; unmatched junction bases: 8. The CDR3 is 15 residues long. CDR3 coding DNA: TGTGCCAGCAGCTCCCCGGGCGGGGGGGAAGAGACCCAGTACTTC. The encoded protein is CASSSPGGGEETQYF.

The chain recombines TRBV7-9 with TRBJ2-3; 10 nucleotides match TRBD2. The J segment lost 1 base and the V segment lost 5 bases, leaving 9 bases of the junction unmatched. CDR3 size: 17 residues. Per the germline V gene, CDR1 is SEHNR and CDR2 is FQNEAQ (reference sequence). The CDR3, as DNA: TGTGCCAGCAGCCCAGGGTCTAGCGGGAGCCGCACAGATACGCAGTATTTT. Translation: CASSPGSSGSRTDTQYF.

The chain has TRBV7-2 and TRBJ1-1, with TRBD1 matching 7 bases. Germline values: CDR1 SGHTA, CDR2 FQGNSA. The V and J ends lost 5 bases and 6 bases, in that order; junction bases with no gene match: 12. The CDR3 runs to 15 residues. The CDR3 DNA reads TGTGCCAGCAGCCCACAGGGGACGAACGTCGCTGAAGCTTTCTTT. It specifies CASSPQGTNVAEAFF.

CDR3 nucleotide sequence: TGTGCCAGCAGCTTAGGAGCGAGAGCTTTCTTT. Translation gives CASSLGARAFF. V and J are TRBV11-2 and TRBJ1-1; no clear D gene. The germline V and J ends were trimmed by 1 base and 10 bases, with 7 bases remaining between them. Germline-derived CDR1 and CDR2 are SGHAT and FQNNGV. The length of the CDR3 is 11 residues.

This chain connects TRBV5-6 to TRBJ2-3; D remains unclear. V shed 3 bases and J shed 2 bases, with 4 bases lying between them. The CDR3 length is 12 residues. The germline CDR1 and CDR2 sequences are SGHDT and YYEEEE. The CDR3 DNA reads as TGTGCCAGCAGCTGGGCCACAGATACGCAGTATTTT. Encoded protein: CASSWATDTQYF.

The chain couples TRBV7-6 to TRBJ2-7; tentative D call: TRBD1 (6 bases). Germline assignment: CDR1 SGHVS and CDR2 FNYEAQ. V gave up 2 bases and J gave up 4 bases, with 15 bases separating them. The CDR3 is made up of 15 amino acids. CDR3 nucleotides: TGTGCCAGCAGCTTAATGAGCGGACAGTGGTACGAGCAGTACTTC. This translates into CASSLMSGQWYEQYF.

The V call is TRBV7-6, the J call TRBJ2-2; the D gene is possibly TRBD2 (5 bases). Germline V gene lookup returns CDR1 SGHVS and CDR2 FNYEAQ. The CDR3 covers 15 residues. Deletions cut 3 bases from V and 3 bases from J, with 11 bases between. The CDR3 DNA sequence: TGTGCCAGCAGCTTGGTCCCGAGGGACACCGGGGAGCTGTTTTTT. It specifies CASSLVPRDTGELFF. The full variable domain, in which reference TRBV7-6 and TRBJ2-2 provide the parts outside the CDR3, is GAGVSQSPRYKVTKRGQDVALRCDPISGHVSLYWYRQALGQGPEFLTYFNYEAQQDKSGLPNDRFSAERPEGSISTLTIQRTEQRDSAMYRCASSLVPRDTGELFFGEGSRLTVL.

The CDR3 region is CASSPLGRYNEQFF. The CDR3 DNA sequence: TGTGCCAGCAGTCCCCTAGGCAGATACAATGAGCAGTTCTTC. The rearrangement joins TRBV27 to TRBJ2-1; D is unclear. Trimming cost V 5 bases and J 4 bases, with 12 bases left between them. From germline, CDR1 is MNHEY and CDR2 SMNVEV (reference sequence). The CDR3 runs to 14 residues.

This clone occurred a few times. CDR3 nucleotides: TGTGCCAGCAGCGGGACAGGGAACGGTCAGCCCCAGCATTTT. Its translation: CASSGTGNGQPQHF. V usage is TRBV2 and J usage is TRBJ1-5; 9 nucleotides line up with TRBD1. Germline CDR1 SNHLY, CDR2 FYNNEI. The J segment lost 6 bases and the V segment lost 6 bases, leaving 6 bases of the junction unmatched. The CDR3 is made up of 14 amino acids. The full variable domain, with the rest looked up from reference TRBV2 and TRBJ1-5, is EPEVTQTPSHQVTQMGQEVILRCVPISNHLYFYWYRQILGQKVEFLVSFYNNEISEKSEIFDDQFSVERPDGSNFTLKIRSTKLEDSAMYFCASSGTGNGQPQHFGDGTRLSIL.

This clone showed up just once. This chain links TRBV18 with TRBJ1-1; no reliable D call. Germline-derived CDR1 and CDR2 are KGHSH and LQKENI. V was shortened by 2 bases and J by 2 bases, with 9 bases between the two germline ends. This CDR3 has 14 residues. CDR3 amino acids: CASSPLGPNTEAFF. The CDR3 bases are TGTGCCAGCTCACCATTGGGCCCAAACACTGAAGCTTTCTTT.